Each of the 14 T cell receptor beta chains below was sequenced from the same sample in a study of T cell responses to AZD1222 COVID-19 vaccine. The protocol was immunoSEQ multiplex PCR, while the TCRdb copy is restricted to in-frame clones and leaves out a portion. Altogether some 130,000 clones are present, 88% being singletons, with the ten largest covering 5% to 7%. The sample was peripheral blood, taken 28 days after the second AZD1222 dose. All receptors derive from an adult who received the AZD1222 COVID-19 vaccine.

The rearrangement joins TRBV10-3 to TRBJ2-1, with 7 bases aligning to TRBD2. The CDR3 has 14 amino acids. V shed 10 bases, J shed 5 bases, and the junction held 11 bases outside the gene matches. CDR1 is ENHRY and CDR2 is SYGVKD in the germline V gene. Here the CDR3 DNA reads TGTGCCACTCTAGCTAGCGGAGTGGACAATGAGCAGTTCTTC. It is translated as CATLASGVDNEQFF.

The chain recombines TRBV5-5 with TRBJ1-2, with a weak D call TRBD1 (6 bases). CDR3 length: 15 amino acids. Germline CDR1 SGHKS, CDR2 YYEKEE (reference sequence). V was pared by 1 base and J by 3 bases, with 13 bases between. For the CDR3, the DNA is TGTGCCAGCAGCTTGCTTCAGGGGAGGGACTATGGCTACACCTTC. It yields the protein CASSLLQGRDYGYTF.

The chain couples TRBV9 to TRBJ1-4, with 7 bases identical to TRBD1. The CDR3 totals 14 residues. V was pared by 0 bases and J by 8 bases, with 4 bases of the junction left unmatched. The germline V gene encodes CDR1 SGDLS and CDR2 YYNGEE. The CDR3: CASSVGQGDEKLFF. CDR3 coding DNA: TGTGCCAGCAGCGTAGGGCAGGGGGACGAAAAACTGTTTTTT. The entire variable domain, with the rest obtained from reference TRBV9 and TRBJ1-4, is as follows: DSGVTQTPKHLITATGQRVTLRCSPRSGDLSVYWYQQSLDQGLQFLIQYYNGEERAKGNILERFSAQQFPDLHSELNLSSLELGDSALYFCASSVGQGDEKLFFGSGTQLSVL.

The chain has TRBV30 and TRBJ1-1, with D hard to call. Germline V lookup: CDR1 GTSNPN, CDR2 SVGIG (reference sequence). The V end was cut by 6 bases, the J end by 3 bases, with 17 bases between. CDR3 size: 14 residues. The CDR3 DNA reads as TGTGCCTGTGTTTTCGGTAGTTGGGACACTGAAGCTTTCTTT. Its protein product is CACVFGSWDTEAFF. The full variable domain, rest sourced from reference TRBV30 and TRBJ1-1, is SQTIHQWPATLVQPVGSPLSLECTVEGTSNPNLYWYRQAAGRGLQLLFYSVGIGQISSEVPQNLSASRPQDRQFILSSKKLLLSDSGFYLCACVFGSWDTEAFFGQGTRLTVV.

The rearrangement uses TRBV6-5 and TRBJ1-4, with 8 bases lining up with TRBD1. Germline CDR1 MNHEY, CDR2 SVGAGI. CDR3 length: 15 amino acids. Losses at the gene ends were 5 bases for V and 3 bases for J; bases not matched to a gene: 5. The DNA for the CDR3 is TGTGCCAGCAGTCCTACAGGGGGGTCTAATGAAAAACTGTTTTTT. Its translation: CASSPTGGSNEKLFF.

The gene calls are TRBV3-1 (or the pseudogene TRBV3-2) and TRBJ2-3, with D perhaps matching TRBD1 (6 bases). The ends were cut back, 6 bases at V and 2 bases at J, with 12 bases in the middle. Germline CDR1 is LGHDT and CDR2 is YNNKEL (reference sequence). CDR3 length: 14 amino acids. The CDR3 DNA reads TGTGCCAGCAGTAAGAGGGGGAACACAGATACGCAGTATTTT. Its translation: CASSKRGNTDTQYF.

The J gene is TRBJ1-5, the V gene TRBV9, with D possibly being TRBD1 (5 bases). V lost 6 bases and J 4 bases, leaving 14 bases between the germline ends. This CDR3 comprises 14 residues. The germline gives CDR1 SGDLS, CDR2 YYNGEE. CDR3 DNA: TGTGCCAGCACCCAGGACACTAATAATCAGCCCCAGCATTTT. It codes for CASTQDTNNQPQHF.

J is TRBJ1-2 and V is TRBV11-3; D remains ambiguous. CDR1 and CDR2 from the germline V gene are SGHNT and YENEEA. The CDR3 extends over 14 amino acids. Trimming cost V 5 bases and J 3 bases, with 13 bases left between them. The CDR3 DNA sequence: TGTGCCAGCAGCCCCGACACGGAGGACTATGGCTACACCTTC. Protein product: CASSPDTEDYGYTF.

The CDR3 DNA sequence: TGTGCCTGGAGCCCGGGGGCGGACACTGAAGCTTTCTTT. It translates to CAWSPGADTEAFF. The chain recombines TRBV30 with TRBJ1-1, with TRBD1 as a possible D gene (6 bases). Germline-derived CDR1 and CDR2 are GTSNPN and SVGIG (reference sequence). The CDR3 loop spans 13 amino acids. V lost 3 bases to trimming and J lost 3 bases, with 11 bases between them.

The rearrangement links TRBV19 to TRBJ1-4; 7 nucleotides align to TRBD1. This CDR3 region has 15 residues. The V gene's germline CDR1 is LNHDA and CDR2 SQIVND (reference sequence). V trimming: 4 bases; J trimming: 1 base; junction bases outside the gene matches: 3. The CDR3 protein is CASSSGTVTNEKLFF. The CDR3 bases are TGTGCCAGTAGTAGTGGGACAGTAACTAATGAAAAACTGTTTTTT.

The CDR3 DNA is TGTGCCAGCAGTTTCGCCGACAGGGGGATCACTGAAGCTTTCTTT. Amino acid sequence: CASSFADRGITEAFF. V is TRBV28 and J is TRBJ1-1, with TRBD1 identical over 9 bases. In germline, CDR1 is MDHEN, CDR2 SYDVKM. With V trimmed by 3 bases and J by 4 bases, 6 bases remained unmatched. CDR3 length: 15 residues.

This chain joins TRBV5-4 and TRBJ1-2; perhaps TRBD1 as D (6 bases). From germline, CDR1 is SGHNT and CDR2 YYREEE (reference sequence). The CDR3 runs to 14 residues. Trimming took 0 bases from V and 3 from J, leaving 9 bases between them. The DNA for the CDR3 is TGTGCCAGCAGCTTGGAAGCAGGGGACTATGGCTACACCTTC. It yields the protein CASSLEAGDYGYTF.

V usage is TRBV2 and J usage is TRBJ2-6; 7 nucleotides line up with TRBD1. CDR3 length: 15 amino acids. The V segment lost 6 bases and the J segment 2 bases; nucleotides outside the gene matches: 4. Per germline, CDR1 SNHLY and CDR2 FYNNEI. The CDR3 is CASSKDRAGANVLTF. The CDR3 DNA follows: TGTGCCAGCAGCAAAGACAGGGCTGGGGCCAACGTCCTGACTTTC.

This rearrangement joins TRBV7-2 to TRBJ1-5; 11 bases match TRBD1. The V segment lost 4 bases and the J segment 6 bases; nucleotides outside the gene matches: 8. The CDR3 length is 16 residues. The germline gives CDR1 SGHTA, CDR2 FQGNSA. The DNA of the CDR3 is TGTGCCAGCAGCTCAGCGCGGACAGGGGGCAGTCAGCCCCAGCATTTT. Protein product: CASSSARTGGSQPQHF.